This is a list of T cell receptor beta chains from one sample in a study of blood T cell repertoires in COVID-19. The assay was immunoSEQ multiplex PCR, and TCRdb's table has in-frame clones only and misses some. The table lists about 140,000 clones, about four fifths of them singletons, with 1.6% in the top ten. Sequencing was carried out using peripheral blood. The receptors originated from a human donor in a cohort sampled during active COVID-19. Both conserved end residues are part of each CDR3. The D gene is left open where the match is weak. Size is stated for part of the rows, as once, few or many counts, or as a class when the clone is expanded.

CDR3 DNA	CDR3 protein	D gene	V gene	J gene	clone size
TGTGCCAGCAGTGAATTCCCCAGGGCTGGAAACACCATATATTTT	CASSEFPRAGNTIYF	NA	TRBV2	TRBJ1-3	NA
TGTGCCAGCAGCTTGGGGCAGGCCGTTAACTACGAGCAGTACTTC	CASSLGQAVNYEQYF	NA	TRBV5-4	TRBJ2-7	NA
TGTGCCAGTAGTATCACCTCCCCTACGGATACGCAGTATTTT	CASSITSPTDTQYF	NA	TRBV19	TRBJ2-3	NA
TGTGCCAGCAGCTGGGGTGGGCCGGGGGCTAACTATGGCTACACCTTC	CASSWGGPGANYGYTF	NA	TRBV7-2	TRBJ1-2	many
TGTGCCAGTAGTACTCAGGGTGGCACTGAAGCTTTCTTT	CASSTQGGTEAFF	NA	TRBV19	TRBJ1-1	once
TGTGCCAGCAGCCGAGAGGAAGTATTGAACACTGAAGCTTTCTTT	CASSREEVLNTEAFF	NA	TRBV6-5	TRBJ1-1	NA
TGCGCCAGCAGCCAAAGGGGCGTCATCAATGAGCAGTTCTTC	CASSQRGVINEQFF	NA	TRBV4-1	TRBJ2-1	NA
TGTGCCAGCAGCATTCGGACAGCCCTCATGAACACTGAAGCTTTCTTT	CASSIRTALMNTEAFF	NA	TRBV21-1	TRBJ1-1	NA
TGCGCCAGCAGCCAGGGTCAGGGCCCTAAAAATTCACCCCTCCACTTT	CASSQGQGPKNSPLHF	NA	TRBV4-1	TRBJ1-6	NA
TGTGCCAGCCAGCTAAGCGGGACCTCGTCCTACAATGAGCAGTTCTTC	CASQLSGTSSYNEQFF	TRBD2	TRBV5-4	TRBJ2-1	NA
TGTGCCACCAGTGGGACCACAGGGGTGGAGAATGAGCAGTTCTTC	CATSGTTGVENEQFF	TRBD1	TRBV24-1	TRBJ2-1	few
TGTGCCAGCAGAGAGGACAGGATCTCCTACGAGCAGTACTTC	CASREDRISYEQYF	TRBD1	TRBV2	TRBJ2-7	few
TGTGCCAGTAGTACCATCCCGGGACAGGGACTGAACACTGAAGCTTTCTTT	CASSTIPGQGLNTEAFF	TRBD1	TRBV19	TRBJ1-1	NA
TGTGCCAGTCGGGGAGAGGTGACCGGTGATACGCAGTATTTT	CASRGEVTGDTQYF	NA	TRBV19	TRBJ2-3	NA